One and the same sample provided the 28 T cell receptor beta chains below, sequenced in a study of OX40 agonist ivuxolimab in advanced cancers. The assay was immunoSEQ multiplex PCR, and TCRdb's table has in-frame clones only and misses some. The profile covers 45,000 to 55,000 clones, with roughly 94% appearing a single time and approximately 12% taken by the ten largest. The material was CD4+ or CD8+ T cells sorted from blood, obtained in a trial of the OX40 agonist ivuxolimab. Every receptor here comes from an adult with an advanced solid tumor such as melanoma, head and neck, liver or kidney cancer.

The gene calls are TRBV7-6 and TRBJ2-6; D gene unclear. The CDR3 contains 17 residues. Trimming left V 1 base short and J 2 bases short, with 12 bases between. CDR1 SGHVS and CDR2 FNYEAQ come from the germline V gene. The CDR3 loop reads CASSLEAPGAGANVLTF. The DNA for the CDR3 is TGTGCCAGCAGCTTAGAGGCGCCGGGTGCTGGGGCCAACGTCCTGACTTTC.

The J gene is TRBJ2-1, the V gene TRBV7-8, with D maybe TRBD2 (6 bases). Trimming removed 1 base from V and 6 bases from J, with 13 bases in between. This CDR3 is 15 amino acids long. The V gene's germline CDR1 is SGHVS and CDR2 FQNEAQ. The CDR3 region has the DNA TGTGCCAGCAGCTTAGGGGCGGGGTCCGGCAATGAGCAGTTCTTC. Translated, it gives CASSLGAGSGNEQFF. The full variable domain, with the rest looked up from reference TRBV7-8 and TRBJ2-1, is GAGVSQSPRYKVAKRGQDVALRCDPISGHVSLFWYQQALGQGPEFLTYFQNEAQLDKSGLPSDRFFAERPEGSVSTLKIQRTQQEDSAVYLCASSLGAGSGNEQFFGPGTRLTVL.

CDR3 coding DNA: TGTGCCACCAGCAGGGACAGGGGGCGAGAAACCGGGGAGCTGTTTTTT. Its protein product is CATSRDRGRETGELFF. V is TRBV15 and J is TRBJ2-2; the match to TRBD1 covers 11 bases. V trimming: 3 bases; J trimming: 5 bases; junction bases outside the gene matches: 5. From germline, CDR1 is LNHNV and CDR2 YYDKDF (reference sequence). The CDR3 is 16 amino acids.

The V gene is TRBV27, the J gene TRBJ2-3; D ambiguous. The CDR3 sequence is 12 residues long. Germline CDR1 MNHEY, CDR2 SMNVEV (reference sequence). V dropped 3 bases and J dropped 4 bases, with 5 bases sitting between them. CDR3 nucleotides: TGTGCCAGCAGTTTCAGGCCAGATACGCAGTATTTT. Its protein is CASSFRPDTQYF.

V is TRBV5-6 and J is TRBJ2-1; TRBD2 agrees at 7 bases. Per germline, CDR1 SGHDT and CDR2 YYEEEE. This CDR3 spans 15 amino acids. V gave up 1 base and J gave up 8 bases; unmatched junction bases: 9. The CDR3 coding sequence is TGTGCCAGCAGCTTGTCGTGGGAGGGAATAGATGAGCAGTTCTTC. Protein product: CASSLSWEGIDEQFF.

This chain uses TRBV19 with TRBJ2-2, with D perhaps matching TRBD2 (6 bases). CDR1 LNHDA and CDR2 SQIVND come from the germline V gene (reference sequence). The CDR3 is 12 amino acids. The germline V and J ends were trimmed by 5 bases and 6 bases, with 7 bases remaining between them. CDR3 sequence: CASSWGAGELFF. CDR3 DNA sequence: TGTGCCAGTAGTTGGGGGGCCGGGGAGCTGTTTTTT.

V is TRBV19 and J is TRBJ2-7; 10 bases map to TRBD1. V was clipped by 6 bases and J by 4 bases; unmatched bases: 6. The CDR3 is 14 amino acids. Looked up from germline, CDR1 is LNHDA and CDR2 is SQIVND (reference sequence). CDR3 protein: CASSPTGGSYEQYF. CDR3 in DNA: TGTGCCAGTAGCCCGACAGGGGGCAGTTACGAGCAGTACTTC.

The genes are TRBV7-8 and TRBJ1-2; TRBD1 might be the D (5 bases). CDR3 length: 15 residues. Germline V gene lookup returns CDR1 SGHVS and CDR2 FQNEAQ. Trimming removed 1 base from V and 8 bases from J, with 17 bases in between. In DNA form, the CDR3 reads TGTGCCAGCAGCTTAGAGGCGGGACTTACGGGGGGCTACACCTTC. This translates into CASSLEAGLTGGYTF.

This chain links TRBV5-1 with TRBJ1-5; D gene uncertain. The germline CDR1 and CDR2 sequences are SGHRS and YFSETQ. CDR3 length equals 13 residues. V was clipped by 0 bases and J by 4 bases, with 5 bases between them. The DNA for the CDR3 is TGCGCCAGCAGCTTGGACGGAAATCAGCCCCAGCATTTT. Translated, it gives CASSLDGNQPQHF.

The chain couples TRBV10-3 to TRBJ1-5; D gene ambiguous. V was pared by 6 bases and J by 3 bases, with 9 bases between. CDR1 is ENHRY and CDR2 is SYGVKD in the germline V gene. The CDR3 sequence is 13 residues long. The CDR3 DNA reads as TGTGCCATCAGACGGGAGATCAATCAGCCCCAGCATTTT. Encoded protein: CAIRREINQPQHF.

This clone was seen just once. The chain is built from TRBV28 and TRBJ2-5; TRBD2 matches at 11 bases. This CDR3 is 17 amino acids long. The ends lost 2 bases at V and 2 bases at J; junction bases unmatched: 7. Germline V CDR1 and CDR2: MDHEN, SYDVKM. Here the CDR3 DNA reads TGTGCCAGCAGTTTACAGCCGGGACTAGCGGTACAAGAGACCCAGTACTTC. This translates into CASSLQPGLAVQETQYF.

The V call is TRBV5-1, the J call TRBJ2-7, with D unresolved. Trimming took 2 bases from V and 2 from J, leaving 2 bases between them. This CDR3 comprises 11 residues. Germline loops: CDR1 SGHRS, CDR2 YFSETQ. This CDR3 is CASSFTYEQYF. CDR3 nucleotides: TGCGCCAGCAGCTTCACCTACGAGCAGTACTTC.

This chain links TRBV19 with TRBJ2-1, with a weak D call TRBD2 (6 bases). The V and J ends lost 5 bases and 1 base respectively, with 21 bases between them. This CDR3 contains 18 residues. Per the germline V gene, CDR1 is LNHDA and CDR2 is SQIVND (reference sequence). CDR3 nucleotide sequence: TGTGCCAGTAGTTGGGACTCCCCTCGCCGAGGGTCCTACAATGAGCAGTTCTTC. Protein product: CASSWDSPRRGSYNEQFF.

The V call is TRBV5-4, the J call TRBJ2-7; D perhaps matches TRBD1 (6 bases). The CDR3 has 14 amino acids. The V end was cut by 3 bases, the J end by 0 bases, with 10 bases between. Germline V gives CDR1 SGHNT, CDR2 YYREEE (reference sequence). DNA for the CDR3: TGTGCCAGCAGCTCGGACAGTGTCTCCTACGAGCAGTACTTC. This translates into CASSSDSVSYEQYF.

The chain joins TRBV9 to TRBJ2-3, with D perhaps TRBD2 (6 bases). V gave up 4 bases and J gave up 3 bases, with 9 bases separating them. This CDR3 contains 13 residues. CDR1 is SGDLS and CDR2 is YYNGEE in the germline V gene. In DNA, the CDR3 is TGTGCCAGCAGCCCGACTAGTACAGATACGCAGTATTTT. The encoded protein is CASSPTSTDTQYF.

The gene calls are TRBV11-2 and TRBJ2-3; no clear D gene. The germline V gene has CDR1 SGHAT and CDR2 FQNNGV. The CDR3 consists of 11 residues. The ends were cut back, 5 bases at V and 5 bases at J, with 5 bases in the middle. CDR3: CASSRRDTQYF. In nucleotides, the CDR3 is TGTGCCAGCAGCCGGAGAGATACGCAGTATTTT.

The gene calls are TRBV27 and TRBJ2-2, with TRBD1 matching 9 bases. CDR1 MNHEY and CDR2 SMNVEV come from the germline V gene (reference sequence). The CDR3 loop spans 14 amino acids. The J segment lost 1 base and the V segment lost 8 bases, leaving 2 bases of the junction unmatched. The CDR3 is CASRDRVNTGELFF. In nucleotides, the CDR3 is TGTGCCAGCCGGGACAGGGTGAACACCGGGGAGCTGTTTTTT.

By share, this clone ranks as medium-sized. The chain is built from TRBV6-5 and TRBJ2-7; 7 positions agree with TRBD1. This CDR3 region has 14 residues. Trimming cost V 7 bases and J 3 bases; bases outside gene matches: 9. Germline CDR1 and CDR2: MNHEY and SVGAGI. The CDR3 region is CASNPRDSRYEQYF. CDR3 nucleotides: TGTGCCAGCAATCCCCGGGACAGTCGCTACGAGCAGTACTTC.

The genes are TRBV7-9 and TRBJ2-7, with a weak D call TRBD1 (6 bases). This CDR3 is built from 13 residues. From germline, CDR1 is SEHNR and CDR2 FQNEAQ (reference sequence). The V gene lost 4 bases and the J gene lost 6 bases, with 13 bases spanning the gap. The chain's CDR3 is CASSSGTPLEQYF. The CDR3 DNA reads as TGTGCCAGCAGCTCCGGGACACCTCTCGAGCAGTACTTC. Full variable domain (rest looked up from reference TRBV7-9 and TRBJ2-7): DTGVSQNPRHKITKRGQNVTFRCDPISEHNRLYWYRQTLGQGPEFLTYFQNEAQLEKSRLLSDRFSAERPKGSFSTLEIQRTEQGDSAMYLCASSSGTPLEQYFGPGTRLTVT.

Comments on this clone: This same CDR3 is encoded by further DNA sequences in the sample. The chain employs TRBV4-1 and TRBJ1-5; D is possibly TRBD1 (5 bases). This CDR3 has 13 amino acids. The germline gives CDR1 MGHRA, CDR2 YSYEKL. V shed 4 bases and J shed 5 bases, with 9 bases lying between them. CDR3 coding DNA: TGCGCCAGCAGCCGGGGAGGGGATCAGCCCCAGCATTTT. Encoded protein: CASSRGGDQPQHF.

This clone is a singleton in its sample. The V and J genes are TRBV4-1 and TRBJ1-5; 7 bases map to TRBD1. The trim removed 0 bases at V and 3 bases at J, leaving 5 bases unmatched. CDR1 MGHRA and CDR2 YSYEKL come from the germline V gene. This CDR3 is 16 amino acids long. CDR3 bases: TGCGCCAGCAGCCAAGAATGGGGACAGCTCAATCAGCCCCAGCATTTT. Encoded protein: CASSQEWGQLNQPQHF.

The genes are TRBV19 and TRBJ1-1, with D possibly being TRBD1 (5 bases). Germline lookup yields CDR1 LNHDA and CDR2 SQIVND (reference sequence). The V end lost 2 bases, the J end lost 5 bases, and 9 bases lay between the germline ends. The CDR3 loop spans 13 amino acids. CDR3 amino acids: CASSIWGSTEAFF. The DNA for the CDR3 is TGTGCCAGTAGTATATGGGGGAGTACTGAAGCTTTCTTT. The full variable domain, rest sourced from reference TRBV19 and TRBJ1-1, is DGGITQSPKYLFRKEGQNVTLSCEQNLNHDAMYWYRQDPGQGLRLIYYSQIVNDFQKGDIAEGYSVSREKKESFPLTVTSAQKNPTAFYLCASSIWGSTEAFFGQGTRLTVV.

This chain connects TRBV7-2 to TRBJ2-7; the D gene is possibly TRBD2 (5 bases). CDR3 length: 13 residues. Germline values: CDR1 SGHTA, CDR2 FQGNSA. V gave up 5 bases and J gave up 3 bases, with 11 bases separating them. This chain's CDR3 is CASSLIDYYEQYF. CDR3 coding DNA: TGTGCCAGCAGCCTTATCGACTACTACGAGCAGTACTTC.

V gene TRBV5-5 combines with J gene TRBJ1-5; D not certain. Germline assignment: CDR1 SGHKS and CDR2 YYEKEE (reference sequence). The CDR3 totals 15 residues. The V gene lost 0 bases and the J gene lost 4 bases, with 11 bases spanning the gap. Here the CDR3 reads CASSLEAWENQPQHF. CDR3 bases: TGTGCCAGCAGCTTGGAAGCCTGGGAAAATCAGCCCCAGCATTTT. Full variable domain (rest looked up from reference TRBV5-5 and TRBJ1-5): DAGVTQSPTHLIKTRGQQVTLRCSPISGHKSVSWYQQVLGQGPQFIFQYYEKEERGRGNFPDRFSARQFPNYSSELNVNALLLGDSALYLCASSLEAWENQPQHFGDGTRLSIL.

CDR3 residues: CASSVTDTQYF. The DNA for the CDR3 is TGCGCCAGCAGCGTGACAGATACGCAGTATTTT. This chain connects TRBV5-1 to TRBJ2-3; D unclear. Trimming took off 4 bases at V and 3 bases at J, with 3 bases between the two ends. The CDR3 loop spans 11 amino acids. From germline, CDR1 is SGHRS and CDR2 YFSETQ.

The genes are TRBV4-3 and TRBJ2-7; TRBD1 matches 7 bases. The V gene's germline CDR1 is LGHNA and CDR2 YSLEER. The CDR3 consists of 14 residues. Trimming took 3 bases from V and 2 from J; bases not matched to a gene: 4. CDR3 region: CASSHMTGTYEQYF. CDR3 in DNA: TGCGCCAGCAGCCACATGACAGGGACCTACGAGCAGTACTTC.

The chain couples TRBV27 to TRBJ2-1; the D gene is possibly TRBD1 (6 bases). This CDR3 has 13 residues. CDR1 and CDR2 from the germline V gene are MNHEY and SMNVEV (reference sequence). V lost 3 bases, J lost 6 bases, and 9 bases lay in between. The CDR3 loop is CASSLTGLNEQFF. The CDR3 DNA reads TGTGCCAGCAGTTTGACAGGTCTCAATGAGCAGTTCTTC.

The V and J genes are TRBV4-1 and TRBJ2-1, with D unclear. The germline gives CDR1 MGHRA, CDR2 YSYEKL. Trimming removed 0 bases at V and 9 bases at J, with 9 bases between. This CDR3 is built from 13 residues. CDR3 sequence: CASSQDLAGEQFF. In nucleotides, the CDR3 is TGCGCCAGCAGCCAAGATTTGGCCGGTGAGCAGTTCTTC.